Listed below are T cell receptor beta chains from one sample, sequenced in a study of OX40 agonist ivuxolimab in advanced cancers. Produced via immunoSEQ multiplex PCR; TCRdb's table is partial and in-frame only. This repertoire shows around 19,000 clones, just over 90% found once; its top ten account for roughly three fifths. Sample: CD4+ or CD8+ T cells sorted from blood, taken in a trial of the OX40 agonist ivuxolimab. Receptors were obtained from an adult with an advanced solid tumor such as melanoma, head and neck, liver or kidney cancer. CDR3s include the opening cysteine and the closing phenylalanine or tryptophan. A D gene is named only where the DNA matches it firmly. Clone size, where shown, is once, few, many, or a class for clones that have expanded.

v_call	j_call	d_call	clone_size	cdr3_aa	cdr3_nt
TRBV5-4	TRBJ2-1	TRBD1	-	CASSLGLQGVGSYNEQFF	TGTGCCAGCAGCTTGGGACTTCAGGGGGTAGGCTCCTACAATGAGCAGTTCTTC
TRBV6-1	TRBJ2-5	-	-	CASSVPREYLGETQYF	TGTGCCAGCAGTGTCCCAAGGGAGTACCTAGGGGAGACCCAGTACTTC
TRBV9	TRBJ2-7	-	-	CASSVGGTPPIREQYF	TGTGCCAGCAGCGTAGGGGGGACTCCCCCTATCCGGGAGCAGTACTTC
TRBV5-6	TRBJ2-7	-	-	CASSPTDSNSYEQYF	TGTGCCAGCAGCCCGACAGATAGTAACTCCTACGAGCAGTACTTC
TRBV11-2	TRBJ2-2	-	-	CASSLVGSGELFF	TGTGCCAGCAGCTTAGTGGGGTCCGGGGAGCTGTTTTTT
TRBV2	TRBJ1-6	TRBD1	few	CASRPTGGWSPLHF	TGTGCCAGCAGACCGACAGGGGGCTGGTCACCCCTCCACTTT
TRBV6-1	TRBJ1-1	TRBD1	-	CASSEDRGHEAFF	TGTGCCAGCAGTGAGGACAGGGGACATGAAGCTTTCTTT
TRBV2	TRBJ2-1	-	-	CASSKGYEQFF	TGTGCCAGCAGTAAGGGGTATGAGCAGTTCTTC
TRBV4-1	TRBJ2-3	TRBD1	few	CASSPLGQGDTDTQYF	TGCGCCAGCAGCCCTCTGGGACAGGGAGACACAGATACGCAGTATTTT
TRBV19	TRBJ1-2	TRBD1	-	CASSMGTAPNYGYTF	TGTGCCAGTAGTATGGGGACAGCGCCTAACTATGGCTACACCTTC
TRBV4-1	TRBJ2-7	-	-	CASSHPGGFSYEQYF	TGCGCCAGCAGCCACCCGGGGGGCTTCTCCTACGAGCAGTACTTC
TRBV29-1	TRBJ2-2	TRBD1	-	CSVETSNRGGTGELFF	TGCAGCGTCGAAACCTCAAACAGGGGCGGTACCGGGGAGCTGTTTTTT
TRBV2	TRBJ1-6	-	-	CASRKGGSYNSPLHF	TGTGCCAGCAGGAAGGGGGGTTCCTATAATTCACCCCTCCACTTT
TRBV7-9	TRBJ2-7	TRBD2	once	CASSTLTSGREQYF	TGTGCCAGCAGCACACTGACTAGCGGGCGCGAGCAGTACTTC
TRBV14	TRBJ2-5	TRBD2	-	CASSQDFQWVPGTRKETQYF	TGTGCCAGCAGCCAAGATTTTCAGTGGGTTCCCGGGACTAGAAAAGAGACCCAGTACTTC
TRBV7-2	TRBJ2-7	TRBD1	-	CASRLTGAYEQYF	TGTGCCAGCAGGTTGACAGGGGCCTACGAGCAGTACTTC
TRBV6-1	TRBJ1-1	-	-	CASRWSRDTEAFF	TGTGCCAGTCGATGGAGTCGGGACACTGAAGCTTTCTTT
TRBV29-1	TRBJ2-3	-	-	CSVDLGRTSIGAIADTQYF	TGCAGCGTTGATCTTGGGCGGACGTCCATAGGGGCAATCGCAGATACACAGTATTTT
TRBV27	TRBJ1-5	TRBD1	-	CASRLTGSRSRQPQHF	TGTGCCAGCAGACTGACAGGGTCTCGGTCGCGCCAGCCCCAGCATTTT
TRBV29-1	TRBJ1-3	-	-	CSVVPVSGNTIYF	TGCAGCGTTGTACCGGTCTCTGGAAACACCATATATTTT
TRBV6-5	TRBJ1-2	-	once	CASSYSMGGSIYGYTF	TGTGCCAGCAGTTACTCGATGGGGGGCTCCATCTATGGCTACACCTTC
TRBV5-4	TRBJ1-1	-	-	CASSLQELVPTEAFF	TGTGCCAGCAGCTTGCAGGAGCTGGTACCCACTGAAGCTTTCTTT
TRBV6-5	TRBJ1-1	TRBD1	-	CASSSITGGIRREAFF	TGTGCCAGCAGTTCCATTACAGGGGGCATTCGGCGTGAAGCTTTCTTT
TRBV2	TRBJ1-4	-	-	CASSESRTTNEKLFF	TGTGCCAGCAGTGAATCTAGGACAACTAATGAAAAACTGTTTTTT
TRBV21-1	TRBJ1-5	-	-	CASRHQPQHF	TGTGCCTCTCGGCATCAGCCCCAGCATTTT
TRBV2	TRBJ2-2	-	once	CASSAQGYTGELFF	TGTGCCAGCAGCGCACAGGGTTACACCGGGGAGCTGTTTTTT
TRBV28	TRBJ2-3	-	-	CASRVTGPSTDTQYF	TGTGCCAGCAGGGTAACGGGCCCTAGCACAGATACGCAGTATTTT
TRBV7-8	TRBJ1-2	-	-	CASSLEVVPYGYTF	TGTGCCAGCAGCTTAGAGGTGGTTCCCTATGGCTACACCTTC
TRBV18	TRBJ2-7	-	-	CASGGTATYEQYF	TGTGCCAGCGGCGGGACAGCTACCTACGAGCAGTACTTC
TRBV4-1	TRBJ1-2	TRBD1	-	CASSQVTKGQNYGYTF	TGCGCCAGCAGCCAAGTTACGAAGGGACAGAACTATGGCTACACCTTC
TRBV5-1	TRBJ2-1	-	-	CASSPGTLDPYNEQFF	TGCGCCAGCAGCCCTGGGACACTCGATCCTTACAATGAGCAGTTCTTC
TRBV19	TRBJ2-2	TRBD1	-	CASSTSRDSIFGGELFF	TGTGCCAGTAGTACTTCGAGGGACAGTATATTCGGCGGGGAGCTGTTTTTT
TRBV4-1	TRBJ2-1	TRBD2	-	CASSLSGSGGPGEQFF	TGCGCCAGCAGCCTCTCCGGTAGCGGGGGGCCGGGTGAGCAGTTCTTC
TRBV11-1	TRBJ2-7	TRBD1	few	CASSHTRQGPYEQYF	TGTGCCAGCAGCCATACTAGACAGGGCCCCTACGAGCAGTACTTC
TRBV29-1	TRBJ2-2	-	-	CSVVRPNTGELFF	TGCAGCGTTGTAAGGCCGAACACCGGGGAGCTGTTTTTT
TRBV30	TRBJ1-2	-	-	CAWSVLFGAMNGYTF	TGTGCCTGGAGTGTACTGTTTGGGGCAATGAATGGCTACACCTTC
TRBV6-5	TRBJ2-5	TRBD2	once	CASSYQLAGPASQYF	TGTGCCAGCAGTTACCAGCTAGCGGGGCCTGCGAGCCAGTACTTC